The 19 T cell receptor beta chains listed next were all sequenced from one sample in a study of control samples from healthy donors and cancer patients. TCRdb's table, derived via immunoSEQ multiplex PCR, lists solely in-frame clones and lacks some. The sample yields 160,000 or so clones, around 94% seen once. Sequencing was carried out using PBMCs. Source of these receptors: a man aged 55-75 years with colorectal cancer.

This clone was seen more than once but under ten times. The chain employs TRBV6-1 and TRBJ1-6; 8 nucleotides align to TRBD1. Germline assignment: CDR1 MNHNS and CDR2 SASEGT. Losses at the gene ends were 2 bases for V and 9 bases for J; bases not matched to a gene: 3. This CDR3 is 14 amino acids long. The CDR3 coding sequence is TGTGCCAGCAGTGAAAACAGGGGGTCTTCACCCCTCCACTTT. Its translation is CASSENRGSSPLHF.

In DNA form, the CDR3 reads TGTGCCAGCAGCGTAGCCGGGACAGGGTCCTACGAGCAGTACTTC. Protein: CASSVAGTGSYEQYF. This sequence joins TRBV9 and TRBJ2-7, with TRBD1 matching 9 bases. The germline CDR1 and CDR2 sequences are SGDLS and YYNGEE. The CDR3 covers 15 residues. V was pared by 0 bases and J by 1 base, with 2 bases of the junction left unmatched.

The CDR3 protein is CASSRDRANYGYTF. The CDR3, as DNA: TGTGCCAGCAGCCGGGACAGAGCTAACTATGGCTACACCTTC. J is TRBJ1-2 and V is TRBV6-2 or TRBV6-3; 7 positions agree with TRBD1. The CDR3 length is 14 residues. Germline trimming cut 6 bases from V and 0 bases from J; bases unmatched to any gene: 4. Per germline, CDR1 MNHEY and CDR2 SVGEGT.

The chain employs TRBV28 and TRBJ1-1; unclear D gene. V was trimmed by 7 bases and J by 0 bases, leaving 18 bases between them. The CDR3 spans 16 residues. Germline CDR1 and CDR2: MDHEN and SYDVKM. The CDR3 DNA is TGTGCCAGCACCTTCATATCGGGGTTCATGAACACTGAAGCTTTCTTT. Translated, it gives CASTFISGFMNTEAFF.

J is TRBJ2-1 and V is TRBV6-1, with D possibly called TRBD1 or TRBD2 (5 bases each). The CDR3 has 15 residues. The V and J ends lost 3 bases and 8 bases respectively, with 17 bases between them. CDR1 and CDR2 from the germline V gene are MNHNS and SASEGT. CDR3 coding DNA: TGTGCCAGCAGTGAGGAGGACCCCAGGGAATATGAGCAGTTCTTC. As protein: CASSEEDPREYEQFF.

The chain is built from TRBV27 and TRBJ2-1; 12 nucleotides match TRBD2. With V trimmed by 0 bases and J by 9 bases, 6 bases remained unmatched. The CDR3 is 16 residues long. Germline CDR1 and CDR2: MNHEY and SMNVEV (reference sequence). This CDR3 is CASSLSASGGAGEQFF. The CDR3 region has the DNA TGTGCCAGCAGTTTATCGGCTAGCGGGGGGGCGGGTGAGCAGTTCTTC.

V and J are TRBV18 and TRBJ2-7, with D unresolved. Germline V lookup: CDR1 KGHSH, CDR2 LQKENI. The CDR3 has 12 amino acids. The V gene lost 3 bases and the J gene lost 2 bases, with 5 bases spanning the gap. The chain's CDR3 is CASSPEAYEQYF. The CDR3 nucleotides are TGTGCCAGCTCACCGGAAGCCTACGAGCAGTACTTC. Full variable domain (missing parts from reference TRBV18 and TRBJ2-7): NAGVMQNPRHLVRRRGQEARLRCSPMKGHSHVYWYRQLPEEGLKFMVYLQKENIIDESGMPKERFSAEFPKEGPSILRIQQVVRGDSAAYFCASSPEAYEQYFGPGTRLTVT.

The chain recombines TRBV9 with TRBJ2-2; D is unresolved. V was clipped by 3 bases and J by 4 bases, with 4 bases between them. Germline V gene lookup returns CDR1 SGDLS and CDR2 YYNGEE. This CDR3 is 12 amino acids long. The CDR3 sequence is CASSGGTGELFF. CDR3 nucleotides: TGTGCCAGCAGCGGGGGCACCGGGGAGCTGTTTTTT.

The chain has TRBV7-9 and TRBJ1-3; possibly TRBD1 for D (5 bases). Between the trimmed V and J ends, which lost 4 bases and 0 bases, there was a span of 13 bases. Germline CDR1 SEHNR, CDR2 FQNEAQ (reference sequence). The CDR3 extends over 16 amino acids. CDR3 sequence (DNA): TGTGCCAGCAGCTCCCGACAGTGGGGCTCTGGAAACACCATATATTTT. Protein: CASSSRQWGSGNTIYF.

V is TRBV4-1 and J is TRBJ1-4; tentatively, D is TRBD1 (6 bases). The CDR3 spans 15 residues. V lost 4 bases and J 4 bases, leaving 13 bases between the germline ends. CDR1 MGHRA and CDR2 YSYEKL come from the germline V gene. CDR3 protein: CASSLGGAVNEKLFF. As DNA, the CDR3 is TGCGCCAGCAGCCTAGGGGGTGCGGTTAATGAAAAACTGTTTTTT.

In this sample, this clone turned up once. The J gene is TRBJ1-1, the V gene TRBV6-1, with D uncertain. Germline CDR1 and CDR2: MNHNS and SASEGT. There are 13 residues in the CDR3. V was shortened by 3 bases and J by 4 bases, with 9 bases between the two germline ends. For the CDR3, the DNA is TGTGCCAGCAGTGATCGCAGATTCACTGAAGCTTTCTTT. Amino acid sequence: CASSDRRFTEAFF.

As regards this clone: The germline gene is not matched at one end of the junction; a read error may be the cause. The chain uses TRBV10-3 and TRBJ1-3, with D uncertain. Germline assignment: CDR1 ENHRY and CDR2 SYGVKD. The CDR3 has 13 residues. CDR3 DNA: TGTGCCATCACTGAGGGTTCTGGAAACACCATATATTTT. The encoded protein is CAITEGSGNTIYF.

The chain carries TRBV14 and TRBJ2-7, with D unresolved. The CDR3 loop spans 11 amino acids. V was trimmed by 3 bases and J by 4 bases, leaving 4 bases between them. Germline CDR1 reads SGHDN; CDR2 reads FVKESK. CDR3 sequence reads: CASSQGYEQYF. In DNA form, the CDR3 reads TGTGCCAGCAGCCAGGGGTACGAGCAGTACTTC.

This clone showed up just once. This chain joins TRBV7-9 and TRBJ1-2; possibly TRBD1 for D (6 bases). CDR3 length: 17 residues. Germline CDR1 SEHNR, CDR2 FQNEAQ (reference sequence). The V end lost 0 bases, the J end lost 3 bases, and 17 bases lay between the germline ends. As DNA, the CDR3 is TGTGCCAGCAGCTTAGCTTCCCGGACAGCACCCCACTATGGCTACACCTTC. Translated, it gives CASSLASRTAPHYGYTF.

V usage is TRBV5-1 and J usage is TRBJ2-5; a possible D gene is TRBD2 (5 bases). Germline V gene sequence: CDR1 SGHRS, CDR2 YFSETQ. This CDR3 is 12 amino acids long. The V end was cut by 6 bases, the J end by 2 bases, with 8 bases between. The CDR3 region is CASTDLQETQYF. The CDR3 nucleotides are TGCGCCAGCACGGACTTACAAGAGACCCAGTACTTC.

This chain connects TRBV7-9 to TRBJ2-3, with 9 bases matching TRBD1. This CDR3 has 14 residues. V lost 4 bases to trimming and J lost 4 bases; unmatched junction nucleotides: 3. Germline lookup yields CDR1 SEHNR and CDR2 FQNEAQ (reference sequence). DNA of the CDR3: TGTGCCAGCAGCTCCCGACAGGGGGCAGATACGCAGTATTTT. It translates to CASSSRQGADTQYF.

The rearrangement joins TRBV28 to TRBJ2-3, with 8 bases lining up with TRBD1. The CDR3 is made up of 20 amino acids. V was clipped by 6 bases and J by 4 bases; unmatched bases: 24. In germline, CDR1 is MDHEN, CDR2 SYDVKM. The CDR3 DNA reads as TGTGCCAGCAGGCCTAGGAGCTACAGGGGGTCCCTTCTTCCGGCAGATACGCAGTATTTT. This gives the protein CASRPRSYRGSLLPADTQYF.

DNA of the CDR3: TGTGCCAGTAGTGTCGGGGTGTATCAGCCCCAGCATTTT. Translated: CASSVGVYQPQHF. The chain carries TRBV19 and TRBJ1-5; D not certain. Per the germline V gene, CDR1 is LNHDA and CDR2 is SQIVND (reference sequence). Trimming removed 5 bases at V and 5 bases at J, with 10 bases between. CDR3 length: 13 residues.

J is TRBJ2-7 and V is TRBV5-4; possibly TRBD1 for D (5 bases). Germline CDR1 reads SGHNT; CDR2 reads YYREEE (reference sequence). Between the trimmed V and J ends, which lost 3 bases and 4 bases, there was a span of 14 bases. The CDR3 is made up of 14 amino acids. This CDR3 is CASSSQGTSYEQYF. In DNA, the CDR3 is TGTGCCAGCAGCTCCCAGGGAACGTCTTACGAGCAGTACTTC.